The rows below give T cell receptor beta chains drawn from one sample of a study of blood T cell repertoires in COVID-19. Clones were read by immunoSEQ multiplex PCR, and TCRdb kept only the in-frame ones, dropping some. The repertoire holds roughly 310,000 clones, with around nine tenths as singletons. The sample comprised peripheral blood. These receptors originate from a woman aged 50 to 65 with active or convalescent COVID-19. CDR3s include the opening cysteine and the closing phenylalanine or tryptophan. The order of the fields is clone size, V gene, J gene, D gene, CDR3 protein, CDR3 DNA. D genes are given only for firm matches. Not every row has a clone size; where given, it reads once, few, many or a size class.

NA	TRBV27	TRBJ1-6	TRBD1	CASSRGTGGSAPLHF	TGTGCCAGCAGTCGCGGGACAGGGGGCTCGGCACCCCTCCACTTT
NA	TRBV6-2/TRBV6-3	TRBJ2-1	TRBD2	CASSPIAGDYNEQFF	TGTGCCAGCAGCCCTATAGCGGGAGACTACAATGAGCAGTTCTTC
NA	TRBV28	TRBJ1-1	TRBD1	CASSLAAGGSAEAFF	TGTGCCAGCAGTTTAGCGGCAGGGGGCAGCGCTGAAGCTTTCTTT
NA	TRBV6-5	TRBJ2-7	TRBD1	CASSYSGTGFYEQYF	TGTGCCAGCAGTTACTCGGGGACAGGGTTTTACGAGCAGTACTTC
NA	TRBV2	TRBJ1-1	NA	CASSLFGQGSLLMNTEAFF	TGTGCCAGCAGTTTGTTTGGGCAGGGGTCACTACTCATGAACACTGAAGCTTTCTTT
NA	TRBV6-2/TRBV6-3	TRBJ1-2	TRBD1	CASSDRVYDGYTF	TGTGCCAGCAGCGACAGGGTCTACGATGGCTACACCTTC
few	TRBV14	TRBJ2-2	TRBD2	CASSQDVTGGPKGELFF	TGTGCCAGCAGCCAAGATGTTACGGGGGGGCCTAAAGGGGAGCTGTTTTTT
once	TRBV5-1	TRBJ1-2	TRBD1	CASSRRTGFSYGYTF	TGCGCCAGCAGCCGCCGGACAGGCTTTTCCTATGGCTACACCTTC
NA	TRBV30	TRBJ1-5	NA	CAWSGANQPQHF	TGTGCCTGGAGTGGAGCAAATCAGCCCCAGCATTTT
NA	TRBV5-4	TRBJ1-1	TRBD1	CASSSGQDMNTEAFF	TGTGCCAGCAGCTCGGGACAGGACATGAACACTGAAGCTTTCTTT
NA	TRBV6-5	TRBJ1-1	NA	CASSPPGNTEAFF	TGTGCCAGCAGCCCCCCAGGGAACACTGAAGCTTTCTTT
once	TRBV6-5	TRBJ2-3	TRBD1	CASSLTGERTDTQYF	TGTGCCAGCAGTTTAACAGGGGAGCGCACAGATACGCAGTATTTT
NA	TRBV7-3	TRBJ2-7	NA	CASSLDLDHEQYF	TGTGCCAGCAGCTTAGACCTAGACCACGAGCAGTACTTC
NA	TRBV20-1	TRBJ2-7	TRBD2	CSASSSGGAYEQYF	TGCAGTGCTAGTTCTAGCGGGGGAGCCTACGAGCAGTACTTC
NA	TRBV29-1	TRBJ1-5	NA	CSVSDSSQPQHF	TGCAGCGTCTCCGACAGTAGTCAGCCCCAGCATTTT
NA	TRBV30	TRBJ2-1	TRBD2	CAWSVGLASIDEQFF	TGTGCCTGGAGTGTGGGACTAGCGTCCATAGATGAGCAGTTCTTC
NA	TRBV18	TRBJ2-3	NA	CASSGLTSTDTQYF	TGTGCCAGCTCGGGGCTCACTAGCACAGATACGCAGTATTTT
once	TRBV7-8	TRBJ2-1	TRBD2	CASNVGTSGGASYNEQFF	TGTGCCAGTAATGTGGGGACTAGCGGGGGGGCCTCCTACAATGAGCAGTTCTTC
NA	TRBV27	TRBJ2-6	NA	CASSFGGAGANVLTF	TGTGCCAGCAGTTTTGGAGGGGCTGGGGCCAACGTCCTGACTTTC
NA	TRBV9	TRBJ2-2	NA	CASSVHAGSNTGELFF	TGTGCCAGCAGCGTGCACGCAGGGTCGAACACCGGGGAGCTGTTTTTT
NA	TRBV9	TRBJ2-1	NA	CASSVGVRGGNEQFF	TGTGCCAGCAGCGTAGGAGTCAGGGGAGGGAATGAGCAGTTCTTC
NA	TRBV5-1	TRBJ2-1	TRBD1	CASSKGQGILINEQFF	TGCGCCAGCAGCAAGGGACAGGGGATTTTGATCAATGAGCAGTTCTTC